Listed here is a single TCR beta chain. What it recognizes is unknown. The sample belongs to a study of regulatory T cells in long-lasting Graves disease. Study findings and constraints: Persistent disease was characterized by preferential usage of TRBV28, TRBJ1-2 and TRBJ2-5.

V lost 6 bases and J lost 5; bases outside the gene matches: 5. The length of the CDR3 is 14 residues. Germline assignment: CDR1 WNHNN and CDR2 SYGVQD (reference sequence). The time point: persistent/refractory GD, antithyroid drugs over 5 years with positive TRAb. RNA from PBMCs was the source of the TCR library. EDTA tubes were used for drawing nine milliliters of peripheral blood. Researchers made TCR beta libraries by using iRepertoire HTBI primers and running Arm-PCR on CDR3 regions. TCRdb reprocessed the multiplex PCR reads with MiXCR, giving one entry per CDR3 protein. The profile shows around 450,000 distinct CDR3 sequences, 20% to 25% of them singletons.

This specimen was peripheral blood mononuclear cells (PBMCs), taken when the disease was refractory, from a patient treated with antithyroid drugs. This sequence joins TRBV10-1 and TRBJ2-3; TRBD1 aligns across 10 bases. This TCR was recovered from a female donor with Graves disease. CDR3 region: CASSQTGGEDTQYF. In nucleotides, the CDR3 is TGCGCCAGCAGCCAGACAGGGGGCGAAGATACGCAGTATTTT.